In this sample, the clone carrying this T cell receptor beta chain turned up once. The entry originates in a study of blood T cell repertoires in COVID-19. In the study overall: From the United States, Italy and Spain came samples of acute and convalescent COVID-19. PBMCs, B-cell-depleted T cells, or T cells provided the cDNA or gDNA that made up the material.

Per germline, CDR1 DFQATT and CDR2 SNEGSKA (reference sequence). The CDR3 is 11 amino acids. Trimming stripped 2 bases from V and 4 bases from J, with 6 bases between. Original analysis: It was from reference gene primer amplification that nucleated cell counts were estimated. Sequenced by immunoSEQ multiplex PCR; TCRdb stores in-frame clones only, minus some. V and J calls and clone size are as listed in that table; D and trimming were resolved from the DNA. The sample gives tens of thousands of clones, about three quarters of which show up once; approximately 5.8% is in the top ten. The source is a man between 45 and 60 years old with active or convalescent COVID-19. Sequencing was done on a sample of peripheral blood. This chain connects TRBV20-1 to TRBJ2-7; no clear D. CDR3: CSARNAYEQYF. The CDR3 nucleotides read TGCAGTGCTAGAAACGCGTACGAGCAGTACTTC.